This T cell receptor beta chain was obtained from a study of blood T cell repertoires in COVID-19. Background on the study: Sites across the United States, Italy and Spain contributed samples from acute and convalescent COVID-19. In each case, the material was cDNA or gDNA derived from T cells, B-cell-depleted T cells, or PBMCs.

Authors' data handling: Estimation of nucleated cell counts relied on the amplification of reference gene primers. Method: immunoSEQ multiplex PCR; TCRdb's copy keeps in-frame clones and lacks some. V and J calls and clone size are given by that table; D and trimming were obtained from the DNA. In the table there are around 250,000 clones, approximately 80% of which are singletons. The germline V gene has CDR1 MDHEN and CDR2 SYDVKM. The CDR3 spans 15 residues. Trimming removed 5 bases from V and 3 bases from J, with 16 bases in between. In this sample, this clone turned up once. The TCR was taken from a woman aged 18-29 years with acute or convalescent COVID-19. V is TRBV28 and J is TRBJ1-1; D is ambiguous. Material for sequencing was peripheral blood. The DNA for the CDR3 is TGTGCCAGCAGTCTAAGTCCGGGGTTATACACTGAAGCTTTCTTT. As protein: CASSLSPGLYTEAFF.